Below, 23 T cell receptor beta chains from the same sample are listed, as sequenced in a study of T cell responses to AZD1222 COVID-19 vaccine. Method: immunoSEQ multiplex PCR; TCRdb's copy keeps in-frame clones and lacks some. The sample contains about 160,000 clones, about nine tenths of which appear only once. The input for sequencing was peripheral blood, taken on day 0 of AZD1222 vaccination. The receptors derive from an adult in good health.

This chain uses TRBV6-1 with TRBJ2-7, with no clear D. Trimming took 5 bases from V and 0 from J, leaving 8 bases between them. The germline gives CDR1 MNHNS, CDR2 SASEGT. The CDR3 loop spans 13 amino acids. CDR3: CASSFPDSYEQYF. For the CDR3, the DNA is TGTGCCAGCAGTTTCCCAGACTCCTACGAGCAGTACTTC.

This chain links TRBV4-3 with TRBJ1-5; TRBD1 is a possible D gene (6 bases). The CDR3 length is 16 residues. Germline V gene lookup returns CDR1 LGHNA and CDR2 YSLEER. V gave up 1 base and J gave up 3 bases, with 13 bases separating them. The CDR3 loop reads CASSQVGTNSNQPQHF. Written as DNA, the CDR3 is TGCGCCAGCAGCCAAGTCGGGACAAACTCCAATCAGCCCCAGCATTTT.

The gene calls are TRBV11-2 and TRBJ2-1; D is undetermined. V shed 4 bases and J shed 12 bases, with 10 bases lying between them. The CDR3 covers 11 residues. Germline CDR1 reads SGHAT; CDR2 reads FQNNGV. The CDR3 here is CASSWAIGQFF. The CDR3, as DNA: TGTGCCAGCAGCTGGGCAATTGGGCAGTTCTTC.

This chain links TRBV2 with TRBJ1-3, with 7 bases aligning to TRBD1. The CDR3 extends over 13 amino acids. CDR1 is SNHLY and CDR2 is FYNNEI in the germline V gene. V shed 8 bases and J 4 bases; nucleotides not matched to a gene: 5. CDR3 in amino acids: CASEQGQGNTIYF. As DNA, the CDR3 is TGTGCCAGCGAACAGGGGCAGGGAAACACCATATATTTT. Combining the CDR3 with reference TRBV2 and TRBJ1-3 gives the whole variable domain EPEVTQTPSHQVTQMGQEVILRCVPISNHLYFYWYRQILGQKVEFLVSFYNNEISEKSEIFDDQFSVERPDGSNFTLKIRSTKLEDSAMYFCASEQGQGNTIYFGEGSWLTVV.

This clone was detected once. The CDR3 here is CASSVGSGELFF. DNA of the CDR3: TGTGCCAGCAGTGTCGGGTCCGGGGAGCTGTTTTTT. The rearrangement uses TRBV25-1 and TRBJ2-2; D unresolved. The germline gives CDR1 MGHDK, CDR2 SYGVNS. CDR3 length equals 12 residues. V was pared by 4 bases and J by 6 bases, with 6 bases between.

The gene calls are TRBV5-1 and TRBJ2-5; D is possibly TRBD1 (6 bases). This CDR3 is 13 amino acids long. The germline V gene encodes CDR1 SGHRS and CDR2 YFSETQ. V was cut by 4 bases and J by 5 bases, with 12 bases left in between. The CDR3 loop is CASSAARGETQYF. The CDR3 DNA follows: TGCGCCAGCAGCGCCGCTAGGGGGGAGACCCAGTACTTC. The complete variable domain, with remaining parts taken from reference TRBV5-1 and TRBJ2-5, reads KAGVTQTPRYLIKTRGQQVTLSCSPISGHRSVSWYQQTPGQGLQFLFEYFSETQRNKGNFPGRFSGRQFSNSRSEMNVSTLELGDSALYLCASSAARGETQYFGPGTRLLVL.

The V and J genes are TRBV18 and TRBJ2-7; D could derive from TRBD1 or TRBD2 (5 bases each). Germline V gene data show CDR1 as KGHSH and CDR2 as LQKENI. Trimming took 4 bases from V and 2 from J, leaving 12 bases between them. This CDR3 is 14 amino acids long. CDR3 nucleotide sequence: TGTGCCAGCTCACTGGGGACGGCCACCTACGAGCAGTACTTC. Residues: CASSLGTATYEQYF.

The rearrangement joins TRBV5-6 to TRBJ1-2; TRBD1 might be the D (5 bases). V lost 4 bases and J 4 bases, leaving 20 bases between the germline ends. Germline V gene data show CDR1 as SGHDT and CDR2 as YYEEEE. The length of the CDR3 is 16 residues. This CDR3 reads CASSPTTLQGFYGYTF. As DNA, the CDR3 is TGTGCCAGCAGCCCCACAACCCTCCAGGGCTTCTATGGCTACACCTTC.

The CDR3: CASRSSRAFTEAFF. The CDR3, as DNA: TGTGCCAGCAGGTCATCAAGGGCCTTCACTGAAGCTTTCTTT. J is TRBJ1-1 and V is TRBV11-2; D is ambiguous. From germline, CDR1 is SGHAT and CDR2 FQNNGV. This CDR3 region has 14 residues. The V end was cut by 6 bases, the J end by 4 bases, with 15 bases between.

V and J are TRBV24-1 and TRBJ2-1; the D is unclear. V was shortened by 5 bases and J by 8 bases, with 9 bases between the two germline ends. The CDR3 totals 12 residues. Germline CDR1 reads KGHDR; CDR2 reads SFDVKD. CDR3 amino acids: CATSGSLDEQFF. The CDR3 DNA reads TGTGCCACCAGTGGATCGCTAGATGAGCAGTTCTTC.

Here the CDR3 DNA reads TGTGCCAGCAGCTTAGGAGGGCAGTACTTC. The encoded protein is CASSLGGQYF. This chain joins TRBV7-3 and TRBJ2-7; possible D gene TRBD2, 5 bases. Trimming cost V 2 bases and J 9 bases, with 5 bases left between them. There are 10 residues in the CDR3. Germline V CDR1 and CDR2: SGHTA, FQGTGA.

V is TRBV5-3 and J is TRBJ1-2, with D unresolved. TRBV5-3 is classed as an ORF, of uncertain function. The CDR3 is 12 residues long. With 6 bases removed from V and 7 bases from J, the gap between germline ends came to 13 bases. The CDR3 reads CARTPGRGGYTF. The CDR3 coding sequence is TGTGCCAGAACCCCTGGGCGGGGTGGCTACACCTTC.

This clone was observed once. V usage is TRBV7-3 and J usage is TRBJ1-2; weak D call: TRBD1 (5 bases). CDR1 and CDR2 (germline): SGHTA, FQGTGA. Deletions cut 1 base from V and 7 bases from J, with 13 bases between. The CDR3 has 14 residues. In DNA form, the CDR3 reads TGTGCCAGCAGCTTAAAGGGGACGGCCTCTGGCTACACCTTC. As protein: CASSLKGTASGYTF. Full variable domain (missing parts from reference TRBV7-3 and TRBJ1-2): GAGVSQTPSNKVTEKGKYVELRCDPISGHTALYWYRQSLGQGPEFLIYFQGTGAADDSGLPNDRFFAVRPEGSVSTLKIQRTERGDSAVYLCASSLKGTASGYTFGSGTRLTVV.

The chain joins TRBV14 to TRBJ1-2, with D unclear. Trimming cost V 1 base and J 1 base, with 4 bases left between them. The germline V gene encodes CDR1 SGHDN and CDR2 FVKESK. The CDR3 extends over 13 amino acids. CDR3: CASSQGVNYGYTF. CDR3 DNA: TGTGCCAGCAGCCAAGGCGTTAACTATGGCTACACCTTC.

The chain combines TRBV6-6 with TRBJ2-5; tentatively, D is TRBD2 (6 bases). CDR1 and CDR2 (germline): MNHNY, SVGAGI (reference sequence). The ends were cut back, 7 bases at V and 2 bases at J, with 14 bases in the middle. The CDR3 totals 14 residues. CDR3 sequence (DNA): TGTGCCAGCACCCCCCTCCGGGGGCAAGAGACCCAGTACTTC. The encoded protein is CASTPLRGQETQYF.

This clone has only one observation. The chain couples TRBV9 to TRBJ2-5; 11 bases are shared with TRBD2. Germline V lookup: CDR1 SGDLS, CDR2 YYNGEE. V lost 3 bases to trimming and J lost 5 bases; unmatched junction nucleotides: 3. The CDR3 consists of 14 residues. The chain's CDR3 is CASSGGLAGETQYF. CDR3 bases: TGTGCCAGCAGCGGAGGACTAGCGGGTGAGACCCAGTACTTC.

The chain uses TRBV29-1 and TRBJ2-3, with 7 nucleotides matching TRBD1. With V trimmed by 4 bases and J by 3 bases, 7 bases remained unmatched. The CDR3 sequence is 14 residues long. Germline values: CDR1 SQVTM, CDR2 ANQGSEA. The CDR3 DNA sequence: TGCAGCGTTGGCAAGGGGGCGACGACAGATACGCAGTATTTT. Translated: CSVGKGATTDTQYF.

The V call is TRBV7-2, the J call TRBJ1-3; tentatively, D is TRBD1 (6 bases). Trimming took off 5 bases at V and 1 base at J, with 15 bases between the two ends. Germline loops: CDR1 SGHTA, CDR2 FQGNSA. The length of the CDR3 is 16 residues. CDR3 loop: CASSRRSGQSGNTIYF. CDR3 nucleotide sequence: TGTGCCAGCAGCCGTAGATCCGGACAGTCTGGAAACACCATATATTTT.

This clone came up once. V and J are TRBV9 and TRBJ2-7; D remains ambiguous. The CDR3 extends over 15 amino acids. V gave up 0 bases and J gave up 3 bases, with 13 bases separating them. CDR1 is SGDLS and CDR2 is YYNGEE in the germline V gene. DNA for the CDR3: TGTGCCAGCAGCGTAGCTGGGCTTTCAAGCTACGAGCAGTACTTC. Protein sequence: CASSVAGLSSYEQYF.

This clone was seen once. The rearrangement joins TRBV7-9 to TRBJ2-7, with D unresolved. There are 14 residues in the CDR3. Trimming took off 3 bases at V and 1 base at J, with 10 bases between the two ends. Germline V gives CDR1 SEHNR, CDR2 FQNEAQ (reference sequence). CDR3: CASSFGVVSYEQYF. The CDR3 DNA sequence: TGTGCCAGCAGCTTTGGAGTCGTTTCCTACGAGCAGTACTTC.

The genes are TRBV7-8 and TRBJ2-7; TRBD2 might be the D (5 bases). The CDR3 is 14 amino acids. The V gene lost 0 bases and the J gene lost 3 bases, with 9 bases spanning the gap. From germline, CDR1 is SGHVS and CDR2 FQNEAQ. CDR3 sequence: CASSLAGAVYEQYF. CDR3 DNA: TGTGCCAGCAGCTTAGCGGGAGCGGTCTACGAGCAGTACTTC.

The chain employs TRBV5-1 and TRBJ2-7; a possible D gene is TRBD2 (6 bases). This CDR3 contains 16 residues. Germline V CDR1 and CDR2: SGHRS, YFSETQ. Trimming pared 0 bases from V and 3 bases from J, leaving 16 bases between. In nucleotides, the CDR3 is TGCGCCAGCAGCTTGGATGGGGGGACCGTTGGCTACGAGCAGTACTTC. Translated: CASSLDGGTVGYEQYF. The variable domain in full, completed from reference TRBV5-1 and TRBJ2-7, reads KAGVTQTPRYLIKTRGQQVTLSCSPISGHRSVSWYQQTPGQGLQFLFEYFSETQRNKGNFPGRFSGRQFSNSRSEMNVSTLELGDSALYLCASSLDGGTVGYEQYFGPGTRLTVT.

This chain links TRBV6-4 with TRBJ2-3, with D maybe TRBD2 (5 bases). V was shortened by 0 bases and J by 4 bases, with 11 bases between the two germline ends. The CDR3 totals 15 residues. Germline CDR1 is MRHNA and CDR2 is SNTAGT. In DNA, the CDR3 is TGTGCCAGCAGTGACTCAGGGAGCTCGGCAGATACGCAGTATTTT. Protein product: CASSDSGSSADTQYF.